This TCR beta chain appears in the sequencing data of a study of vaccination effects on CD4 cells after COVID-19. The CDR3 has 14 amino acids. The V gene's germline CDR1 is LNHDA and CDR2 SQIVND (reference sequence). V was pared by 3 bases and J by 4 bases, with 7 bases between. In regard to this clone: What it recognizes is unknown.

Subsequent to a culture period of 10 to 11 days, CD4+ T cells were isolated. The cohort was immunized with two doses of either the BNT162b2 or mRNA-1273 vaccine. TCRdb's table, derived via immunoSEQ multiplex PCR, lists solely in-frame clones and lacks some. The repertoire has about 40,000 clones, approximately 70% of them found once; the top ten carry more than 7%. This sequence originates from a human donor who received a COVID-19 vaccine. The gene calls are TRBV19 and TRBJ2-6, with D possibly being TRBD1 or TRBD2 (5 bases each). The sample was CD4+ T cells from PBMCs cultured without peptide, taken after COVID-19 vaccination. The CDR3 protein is CASSMGDGANVLTF. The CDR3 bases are TGTGCCAGTAGTATGGGGGACGGGGCCAACGTCCTGACTTTC.